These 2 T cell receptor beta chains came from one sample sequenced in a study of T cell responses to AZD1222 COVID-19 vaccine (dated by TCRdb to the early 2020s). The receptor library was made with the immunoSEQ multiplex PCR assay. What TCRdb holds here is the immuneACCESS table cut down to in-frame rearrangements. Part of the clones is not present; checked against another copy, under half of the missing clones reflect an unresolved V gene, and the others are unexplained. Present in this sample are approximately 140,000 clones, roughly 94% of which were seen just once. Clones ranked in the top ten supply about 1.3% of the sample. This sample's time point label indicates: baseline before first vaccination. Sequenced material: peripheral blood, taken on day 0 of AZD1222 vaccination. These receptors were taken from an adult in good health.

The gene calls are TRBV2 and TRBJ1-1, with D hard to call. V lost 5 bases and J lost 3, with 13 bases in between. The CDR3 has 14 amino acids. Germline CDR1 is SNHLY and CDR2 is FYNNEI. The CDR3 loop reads CASSLRRADTEAFF. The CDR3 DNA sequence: TGTGCCAGCAGTTTGAGAAGGGCGGACACTGAAGCTTTCTTT.

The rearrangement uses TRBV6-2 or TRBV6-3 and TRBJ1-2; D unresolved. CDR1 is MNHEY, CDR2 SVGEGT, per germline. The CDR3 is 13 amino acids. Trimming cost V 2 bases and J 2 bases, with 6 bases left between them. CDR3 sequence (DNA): TGTGCCAGCAGTTACAATCGGAACTATGGCTACACCTTC. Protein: CASSYNRNYGYTF.